This T cell receptor beta chain was retrieved from a study of shared clonotypes between healthy human individuals. Only in-frame clones appear in the TCRdb table, and some are missing; sequencing was by immunoSEQ multiplex PCR. The sample lists 2 million to 2.5 million clones, about 92% seen once, with about 0.39% in the top ten. The CDR3 loop spans 12 amino acids. The trim removed 0 bases at V and 9 bases at J, leaving 0 bases unmatched. From germline, CDR1 is SGHDT and CDR2 YYEEEE. Concerning this clone itself: Different DNA sequences within this sample yield the same CDR3.

The specimen sequenced was naive CD4+ T cells from PBMCs. The sample's subset: CD45RA+ positively selected. This sequence originates from a man aged 18 to 30 in good health. Some clones in this sample may be carry-over from other donors' samples. This chain joins TRBV5-6 and TRBJ2-1, with 7 nucleotides matching TRBD2. The CDR3, as DNA: TGTGCCAGCAGCTTGGTAGCGGGTGAGCAGTTCTTC. Its protein product is CASSLVAGEQFF.